Listed here is a single T cell receptor beta chain. Generated by immunoSEQ multiplex PCR, the TCRdb table keeps only in-frame clones and is missing some. The sample holds 150,000 to 250,000 clones, roughly 87% seen once. This sample is drawn from a study of blood T cell repertoires in COVID-19. Everyone who took part was roughly 18 to 95 years old, and they came from about two dozen US areas. The ends were cut back, 4 bases at V and 3 bases at J, with 7 bases in the middle. This CDR3 is 13 amino acids long. Per germline, CDR1 SGHAT and CDR2 FQNNGV. The clonotype comes from a woman aged 25 to 39 who had recovered from COVID-19. The V gene is TRBV11-2, the J gene TRBJ1-3; D possibly corresponds to TRBD1 (6 bases). Sequencing was performed on PBMCs or T cells enriched from blood (not recorded which). In nucleotides, the CDR3 is TGTGCCAGCAGCTCGGACAGTGGAAACACCATATATTTT. Encoded protein: CASSSDSGNTIYF.